This T cell receptor beta chain was observed in a study of cytomegalovirus exposure and HLA in healthy donors. Study summary: An analysis done earlier identified more than 100 million unique TCR beta sequences from about 180 million T cells.

A multiplex PCR was run with 60 Vbeta primers and 13 Jbeta primers. Method: immunoSEQ multiplex PCR; TCRdb's copy keeps in-frame clones and lacks some. The table has around 160,000 clones, around 78% seen once. From germline, CDR1 is LGHNA and CDR2 YNFKEQ. V dropped 0 bases and J dropped 2; count of bases not matched to a gene: 3. The CDR3 totals 17 residues. Study-wide points: Likely technical artifact: a cluster of highly shared sequence variants. Sequences of the TCR beta chain were said to predict the HLA-A and HLA-B alleles of most subjects accurately.

Ten or more counts support this clone. Antigen specificity is unknown. The TCR sequence derives from a woman between 18 and 29 years old in good health and CMV-seronegative. Specimen: PBMCs. The V call is TRBV4-2, the J call TRBJ2-3; TRBD2 agrees at 12 bases. The CDR3 DNA reads as TGTGCCAGCAGCCAAGAGCTAGCGGGGGGGCCCACAGATACGCAGTATTTT. Its protein is CASSQELAGGPTDTQYF.